This T cell receptor beta chain was identified in a study of blood T cell repertoires in COVID-19. Background on the study: PBMCs, B-cell-depleted T cells, or T cells were the source of the cDNA or gDNA that made up the material.

Original processing notes: Reference gene primer amplification gave estimated nucleated cell counts. Clones were read by immunoSEQ multiplex PCR, and TCRdb kept only the in-frame ones, dropping some. V and J calls and clone size follow that table, whereas D and trimming were derived from the DNA. The sample records fewer than 250,000 clones, approximately 91% being singletons. The TCR was taken from a woman between 40 and 55 years old who had recovered from COVID-19. The sequenced sample consisted of peripheral blood.

The CDR3 reads CASSQSLLAREQYF. CDR3 DNA: TGTGCCAGCAGCCAAAGTTTGCTAGCGCGCGAGCAGTACTTC. This chain connects TRBV3-1 (or the pseudogene TRBV3-2) to TRBJ2-7; D may be TRBD2 (6 bases). This CDR3 contains 14 residues. Germline CDR1 and CDR2: LGHDT and YNNKEL (reference sequence). Trimming shortened V by 2 bases and J by 6 bases, and 14 bases separated the two germline ends.